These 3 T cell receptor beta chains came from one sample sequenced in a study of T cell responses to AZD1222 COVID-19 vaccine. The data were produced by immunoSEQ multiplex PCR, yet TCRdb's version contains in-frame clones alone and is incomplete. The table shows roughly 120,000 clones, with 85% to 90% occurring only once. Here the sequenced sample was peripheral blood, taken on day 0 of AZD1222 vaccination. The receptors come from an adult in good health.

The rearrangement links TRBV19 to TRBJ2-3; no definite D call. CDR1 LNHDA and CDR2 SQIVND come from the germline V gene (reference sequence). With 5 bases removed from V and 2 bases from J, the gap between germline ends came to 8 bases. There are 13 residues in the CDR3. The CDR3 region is CASSSRLTDTQYF. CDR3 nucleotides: TGTGCCAGTAGTTCTCGACTCACAGATACGCAGTATTTT. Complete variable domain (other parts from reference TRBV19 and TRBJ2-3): DGGITQSPKYLFRKEGQNVTLSCEQNLNHDAMYWYRQDPGQGLRLIYYSQIVNDFQKGDIAEGYSVSREKKESFPLTVTSAQKNPTAFYLCASSSRLTDTQYFGPGTRLTVL.

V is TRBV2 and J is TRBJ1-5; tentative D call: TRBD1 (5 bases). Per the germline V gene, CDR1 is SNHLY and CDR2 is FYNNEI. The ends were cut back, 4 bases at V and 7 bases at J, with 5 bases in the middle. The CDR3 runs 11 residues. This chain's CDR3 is CASSGGQPQHF. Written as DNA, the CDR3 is TGTGCCAGCAGTGGGGGGCAGCCCCAGCATTTT.

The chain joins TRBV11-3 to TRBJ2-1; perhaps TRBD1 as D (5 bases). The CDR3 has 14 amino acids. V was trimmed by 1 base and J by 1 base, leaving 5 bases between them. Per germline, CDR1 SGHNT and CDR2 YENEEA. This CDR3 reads CASSLAGSYNEQFF. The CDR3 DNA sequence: TGTGCCAGCAGCTTAGCAGGGTCCTACAATGAGCAGTTCTTC. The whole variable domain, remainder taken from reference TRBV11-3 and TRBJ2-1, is EAGVVQSPRYKIIEKKQPVAFWCNPISGHNTLYWYLQNLGQGPELLIRYENEEAVDDSQLPKDRFSAERLKGVDSTLKIQPAELGDSAVYLCASSLAGSYNEQFFGPGTRLTVL.